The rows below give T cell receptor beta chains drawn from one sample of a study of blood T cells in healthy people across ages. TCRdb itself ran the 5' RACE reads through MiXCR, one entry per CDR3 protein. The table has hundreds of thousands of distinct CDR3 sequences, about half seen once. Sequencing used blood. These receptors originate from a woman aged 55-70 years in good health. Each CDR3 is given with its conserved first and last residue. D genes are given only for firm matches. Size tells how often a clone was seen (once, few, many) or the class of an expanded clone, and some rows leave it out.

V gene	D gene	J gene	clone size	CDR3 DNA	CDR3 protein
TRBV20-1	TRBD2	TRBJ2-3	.	TGCAGTGCTAGCCCTAGCGGGAGTGGGGATACGCAGTATTTT	CSASPSGSGDTQYF
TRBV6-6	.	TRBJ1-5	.	TGTGCCAGCAGTCAGTCGTCGTGGCAGCCCCAGCATTTT	CASSQSSWQPQHF
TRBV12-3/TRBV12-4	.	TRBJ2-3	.	TGTGTCAGCACCACTCGCCATACGCAGTATTTT	CVSTTRHTQYF
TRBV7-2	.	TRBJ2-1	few	TGTGCCAGCAGCTTAGGAGGGTGGGGGGACAATGAGCAGTTCTTC	CASSLGGWGDNEQFF
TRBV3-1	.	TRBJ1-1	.	TGTGCCAGCAGCCAACAGTCCTATTTCACTGAAGCTTTCTTT	CASSQQSYFTEAFF
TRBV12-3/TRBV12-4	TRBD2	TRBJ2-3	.	TGTGCCAGCAGTTTAGTTGCAGGGTTTCCTAGCGGGAGAATCCCAGATACGCAGTATTTT	CASSLVAGFPSGRIPDTQYF
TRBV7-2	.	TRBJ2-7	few	TGTGCCAGCAGCCGAGCGTCCGGCTCCTACAATGAGCAGTACTTC	CASSRASGSYNEQYF
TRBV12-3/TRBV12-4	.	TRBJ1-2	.	TGTGCCAGCAGTTTAGACCCCCGAAGCCGTGGGAGAGGCTACACCTTC	CASSLDPRSRGRGYTF
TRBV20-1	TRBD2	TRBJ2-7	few	TGCAGTGCCGAGCGGGAGGGCTGGTACGAGCAGTACTTC	CSAEREGWYEQYF
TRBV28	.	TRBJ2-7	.	TGTGCCAGCAGTTTTCCTGGGGGGACCGATGCCTACGAGCAGTACTTC	CASSFPGGTDAYEQYF
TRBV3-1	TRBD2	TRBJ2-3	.	TGTGCCAGCAGCCAAGATCCCCGACTAGCGGAATATATAGATACGCAGTATTTT	CASSQDPRLAEYIDTQYF
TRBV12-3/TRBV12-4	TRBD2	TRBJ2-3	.	TGTGCCAGCACCCCAGGACTAGCGGGCACAGATACGCAGTATTTT	CASTPGLAGTDTQYF
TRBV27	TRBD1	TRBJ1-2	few	TGTGCCAGCAGACTTCAGGACAGGACTATCTATGGCTACACCTTC	CASRLQDRTIYGYTF
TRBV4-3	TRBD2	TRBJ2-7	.	TGCGCCAGCAGCCAAGATTTGGGTAGTGCGGGAGACAAGCTCAATGAGCAGTACTTC	CASSQDLGSAGDKLNEQYF
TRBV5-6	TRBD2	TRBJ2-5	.	TGTGCCAGCAGCCTTCCGGGACTAGCGGGAGAAGAGACCCAGTACTTC	CASSLPGLAGEETQYF
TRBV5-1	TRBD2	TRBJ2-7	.	TGCGCCAGCAGTTGGACTAGCGGGAGTATCTACGAGCAGTACTTC	CASSWTSGSIYEQYF
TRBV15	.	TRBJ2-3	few	TGTGCCACCAGGAGGGGTTTCGGAGATACGCAGTATTTT	CATRRGFGDTQYF
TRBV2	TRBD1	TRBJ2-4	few	TGTGCCAGCAGTCCGTCGATAGGGACAGGAGGGTACTTC	CASSPSIGTGGYF
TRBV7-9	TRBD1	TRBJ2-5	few	TGTGCCAGCAGCATCCGGACAGGCCCACAAGAGACCCAGTACTTC	CASSIRTGPQETQYF
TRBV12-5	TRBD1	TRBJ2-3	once	TGTGCTAGTGGTTCGCAGGGTATTGGGACAGATGCGCAGTATTTT	CASGSQGIGTDAQYF
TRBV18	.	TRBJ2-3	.	TGTGCCAGCAGCCCAGGGGTCGCAGATACGCAGTATTTT	CASSPGVADTQYF
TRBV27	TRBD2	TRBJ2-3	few	TGTGCCAGCGCCCGATGGGCGGGAGTGGGCACAGATACGCAGTATTTT	CASARWAGVGTDTQYF
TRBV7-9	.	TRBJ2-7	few	TGTGCCAGCAGCTTACAGTCCCACGAGCAGTACTTC	CASSLQSHEQYF
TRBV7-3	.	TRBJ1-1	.	TGTGCCAGCAGCCTTTTTCCAGGCAACACTGAAGCTTTCTTT	CASSLFPGNTEAFF
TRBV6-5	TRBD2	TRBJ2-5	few	TGTGCCAGCAGCCCTCAACTAGCGGGAGAGACCCAGTACTTC	CASSPQLAGETQYF